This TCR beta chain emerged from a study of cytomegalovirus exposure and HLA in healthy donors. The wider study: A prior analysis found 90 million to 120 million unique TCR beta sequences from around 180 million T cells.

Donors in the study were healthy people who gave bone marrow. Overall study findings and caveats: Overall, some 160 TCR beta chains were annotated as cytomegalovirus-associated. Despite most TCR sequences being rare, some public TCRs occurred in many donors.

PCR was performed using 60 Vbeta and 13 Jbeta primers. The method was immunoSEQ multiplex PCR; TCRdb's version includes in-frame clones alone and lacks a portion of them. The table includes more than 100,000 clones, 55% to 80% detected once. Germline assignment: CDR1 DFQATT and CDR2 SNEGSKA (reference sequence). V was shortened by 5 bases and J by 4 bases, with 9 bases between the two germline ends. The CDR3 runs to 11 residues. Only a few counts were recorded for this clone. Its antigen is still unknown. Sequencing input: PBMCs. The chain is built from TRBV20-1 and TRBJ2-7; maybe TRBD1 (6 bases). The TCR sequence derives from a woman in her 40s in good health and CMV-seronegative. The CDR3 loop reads CSAATGYEQYF. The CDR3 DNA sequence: TGCAGTGCTGCAACAGGGTACGAGCAGTACTTC.